The sequence of this TCR beta chain was determined in a study of T cell changes during pregnancy in multiple sclerosis. With V trimmed by 0 bases and J by 4 bases, 0 bases remained unmatched. CDR3 length: 15 amino acids. Germline V gene sequence: CDR1 MRHNA, CDR2 SNTAGT. Repertoires were generated with immunoSEQ multiplex PCR, while TCRdb's copy carries only in-frame clones and drops some. In the table there are around 60,000 clones, roughly 90% of which are singletons. The source was peripheral blood, collected in the second trimester of pregnancy. The rearrangement links TRBV6-4 to TRBJ2-2; the match to TRBD2 covers 9 bases. This sequence was found in a female donor with multiple sclerosis, enrolled in a pregnancy study. For the CDR3, the DNA is TGTGCCAGCAGTGACTCGCGGGAGGGCACCGGGGAGCTGTTTTTT. Encoded protein: CASSDSREGTGELFF.